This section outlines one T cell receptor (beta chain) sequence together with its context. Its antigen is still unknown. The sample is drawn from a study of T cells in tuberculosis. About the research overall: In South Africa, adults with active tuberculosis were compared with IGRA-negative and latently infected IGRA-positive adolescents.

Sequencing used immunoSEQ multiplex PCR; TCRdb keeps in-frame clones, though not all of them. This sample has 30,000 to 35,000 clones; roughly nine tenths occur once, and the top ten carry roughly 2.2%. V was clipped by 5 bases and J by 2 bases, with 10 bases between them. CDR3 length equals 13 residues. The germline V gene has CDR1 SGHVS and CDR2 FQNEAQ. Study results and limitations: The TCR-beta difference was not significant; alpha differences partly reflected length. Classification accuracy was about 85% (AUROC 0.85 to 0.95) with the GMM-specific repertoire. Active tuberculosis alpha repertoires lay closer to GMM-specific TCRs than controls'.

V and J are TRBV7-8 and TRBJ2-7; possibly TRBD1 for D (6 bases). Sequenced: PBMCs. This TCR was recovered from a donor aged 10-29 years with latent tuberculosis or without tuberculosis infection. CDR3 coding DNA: TGTGCCAGCAGCCCAGGGGACACCTACGAGCAGTACTTC. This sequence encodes CASSPGDTYEQYF.